The source of this T cell receptor (beta chain) is a study of identical twins. MiXCR was run by TCRdb on the 5' RACE reads, yielding one entry per CDR3 protein. The sample has about 250,000 distinct CDR3 sequences; 7% to 8.5% are singletons. General study results and limits: Part of the zero-insertion signal could reflect confounding by invariant MAIT and iNKT cells. Compared with models, monozygotic twins showed more out-of-frame TCR alpha sharing. In cord blood, abundant beta clonotypes had fewer insertions; memory showed no trend. For out-of-frame alpha sequences shared by twins, low generation probability was in excess.

This clonotype was counted a few times. The antigen is unknown. This sample also appeared in a second study, on yellow fever vaccine responses in identical twins.

The origin of this receptor is a woman aged 18 to 35 in good health. Specimen: CD8+ T cells sorted from blood.

CDR3 region: CASRNGILYEQYV. The CDR3 DNA is TGTGCCAGCAGAAACGGGATCCTCTACGAGCAGTACGTC. The chain employs TRBV6-1 and TRBJ2-7; possibly TRBD2 for D (5 bases). CDR3 length equals 13 residues. Germline CDR1 is MNHNS and CDR2 is SASEGT. V was shortened by 6 bases and J by 3 bases, with 12 bases between the two germline ends.